This entry is about one T cell receptor beta chain. As yet, its antigen is unknown. This sample was taken from a study of shared clonotypes between healthy human individuals. Study-level findings and limits: Generation probability values for non-shared clonotypes were lower than those for clonotypes shared by all four donors. Among the subsets, naive ones generally showed larger estimated richness than memory ones. An effect of sequencing depth on clonotype sharing among donors was expected.

Running of the assay took place at deep level. Clones were sequenced by immunoSEQ multiplex PCR, and TCRdb holds only the in-frame ones, with some missing. The sample includes 2 million to 2.5 million clones, almost 96% of them seen just once. From germline, CDR1 is SGDLS and CDR2 YYNGEE. The CDR3 contains 21 residues. J gave up 3 bases and V 0 bases, and 19 bases lay outside the gene matches. The rearrangement uses TRBV9 and TRBJ2-1; 9 positions agree with TRBD2. Sequencing used naive CD4+ T cells sorted from blood. Subset noted: CD45RA+ positively selected. This receptor was taken from a man younger than 35 in good health. The CDR3 coding sequence is TGTGCCAGCAGCGTAGACTCCGCCAGAGCGGGGGGCTGGTTTGGCTACAATGAGCAGTTCTTC. Amino acids: CASSVDSARAGGWFGYNEQFF.